The following is a TCR beta chain sequence with its context. Its specificity is unknown. The data stem from a study of a mutant IDH1 vaccine in newly diagnosed glioma. Time point described: week 5, during vaccination. Each dose delivered 300 ug of mutant IDH1 20-mer peptide subcutaneously with imiquimod. Only in-frame clones appear in the TCRdb table, and some are missing; sequencing was by immunoSEQ multiplex PCR. The table includes around 78,000 clones, about 91% detected once. This sample comprised PBMCs, obtained from a glioma patient whose treatment included an IDH1 peptide vaccine. This TCR was sampled from a woman in her forties or fifties with glioma.

DNA for the CDR3: TGTGCCAGCAGCTTAGTCTGGGGAGGAAGGGAGACCCAGTACTTC. It codes for CASSLVWGGRETQYF. The chain uses TRBV7-2 and TRBJ2-5, with a tentative D call TRBD2 (6 bases). The germline V gene encodes CDR1 SGHTA and CDR2 FQGNSA. V lost 1 base and J lost 5, with 14 bases in between. CDR3 length equals 15 residues.